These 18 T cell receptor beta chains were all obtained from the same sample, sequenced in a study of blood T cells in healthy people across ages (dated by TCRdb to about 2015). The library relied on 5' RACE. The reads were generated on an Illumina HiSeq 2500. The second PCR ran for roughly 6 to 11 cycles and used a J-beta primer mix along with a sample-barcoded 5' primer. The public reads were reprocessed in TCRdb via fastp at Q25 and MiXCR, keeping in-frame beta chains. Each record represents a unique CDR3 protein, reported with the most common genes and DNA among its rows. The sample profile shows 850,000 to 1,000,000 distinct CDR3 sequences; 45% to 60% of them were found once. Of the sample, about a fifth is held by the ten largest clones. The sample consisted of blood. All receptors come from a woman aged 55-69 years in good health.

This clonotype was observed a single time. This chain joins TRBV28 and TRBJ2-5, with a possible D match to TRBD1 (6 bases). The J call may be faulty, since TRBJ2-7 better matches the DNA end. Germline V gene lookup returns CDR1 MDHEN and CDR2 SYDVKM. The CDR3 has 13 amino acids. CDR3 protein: CASSRYRDHEQYF. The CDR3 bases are TGTGCCAGCAGCCGCTACAGGGACCACGAGCAGTACTTC.

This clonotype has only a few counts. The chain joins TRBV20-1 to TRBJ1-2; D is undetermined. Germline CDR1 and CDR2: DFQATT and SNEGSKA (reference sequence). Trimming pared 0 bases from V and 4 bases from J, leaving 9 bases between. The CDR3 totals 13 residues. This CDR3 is CSARERVPYGYTF. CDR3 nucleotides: TGCAGTGCTAGAGAAAGGGTCCCCTATGGCTACACCTTC.

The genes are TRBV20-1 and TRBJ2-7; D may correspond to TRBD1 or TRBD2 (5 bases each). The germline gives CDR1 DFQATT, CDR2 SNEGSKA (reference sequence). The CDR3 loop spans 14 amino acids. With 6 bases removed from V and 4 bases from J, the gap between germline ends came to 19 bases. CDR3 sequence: CSAHRDPEEYEQYF. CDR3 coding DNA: TGCAGTGCCCACCGGGACCCCGAGGAGTACGAGCAGTACTTC.

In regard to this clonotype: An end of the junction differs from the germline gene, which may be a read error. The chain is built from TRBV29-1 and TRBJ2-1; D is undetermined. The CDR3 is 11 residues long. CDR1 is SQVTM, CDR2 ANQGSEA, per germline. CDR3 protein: CSGESYNEQFF. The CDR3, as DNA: TGCAGCGGTGAAAGTTACAATGAGCAGTTCTTC.

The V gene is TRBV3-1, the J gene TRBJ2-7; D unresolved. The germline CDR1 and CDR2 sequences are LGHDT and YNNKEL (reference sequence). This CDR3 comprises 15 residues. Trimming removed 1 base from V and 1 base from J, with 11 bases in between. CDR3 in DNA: TGTGCCAGCAGCCAAGGACACGTCTCATCCTACGAGCAGTACTTC. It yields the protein CASSQGHVSSYEQYF.

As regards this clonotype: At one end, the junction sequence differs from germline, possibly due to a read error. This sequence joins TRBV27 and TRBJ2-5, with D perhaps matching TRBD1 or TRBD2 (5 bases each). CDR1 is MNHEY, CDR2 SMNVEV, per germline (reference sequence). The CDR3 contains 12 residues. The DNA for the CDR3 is TGTGCCAGCAGGTTATCGGGGCAGACCCAGTACTTC. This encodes CASRLSGQTQYF.

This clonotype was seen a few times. CDR3 bases: TGTGCCAGCATGCGCAGGGGGGGCGGGACGTCCTACAATGAGCAGTTCTTC. This translates into CASMRRGGGTSYNEQFF. V gene TRBV6-1 combines with J gene TRBJ2-1; TRBD1 or TRBD2 may be the D gene (7 bases each). The CDR3 is 17 residues long. Germline V gene data show CDR1 as MNHNS and CDR2 as SASEGT. Trimming cost V 7 bases and J 1 base, with 20 bases left between them.

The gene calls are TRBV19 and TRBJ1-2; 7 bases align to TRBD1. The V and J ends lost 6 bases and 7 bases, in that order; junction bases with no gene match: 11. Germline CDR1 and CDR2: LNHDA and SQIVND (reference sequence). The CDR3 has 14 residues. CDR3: CASRIDRERTGYTF. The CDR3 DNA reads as TGTGCCAGTAGGATCGACAGGGAGAGGACTGGCTACACCTTC.

In DNA form, the CDR3 reads TGTGCCATCAGTGGACAGGGGTTTGCTGGCTACACCTTC. Translating gives CAISGQGFAGYTF. The chain combines TRBV10-3 with TRBJ1-2; 8 nucleotides match TRBD1. There are 13 residues in the CDR3. Losses at the gene ends were 4 bases for V and 7 bases for J; bases not matched to a gene: 5. Germline lookup yields CDR1 ENHRY and CDR2 SYGVKD.

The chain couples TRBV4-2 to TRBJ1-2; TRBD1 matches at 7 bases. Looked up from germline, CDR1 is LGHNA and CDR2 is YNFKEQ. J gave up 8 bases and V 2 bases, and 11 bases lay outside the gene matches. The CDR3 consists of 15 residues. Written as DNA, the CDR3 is TGTGCCAGCAGCCAAACAATACAGGGGATGGGAGGCTACACCTTC. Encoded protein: CASSQTIQGMGGYTF.

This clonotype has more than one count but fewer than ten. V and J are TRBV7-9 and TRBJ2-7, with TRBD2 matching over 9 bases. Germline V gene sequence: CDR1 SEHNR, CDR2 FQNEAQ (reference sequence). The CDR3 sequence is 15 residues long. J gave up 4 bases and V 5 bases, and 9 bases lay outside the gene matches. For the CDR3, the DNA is TGTGCCAGCAGCCCAGGGACTAGCTCTACTTACGAGCAGTACTTC. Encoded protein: CASSPGTSSTYEQYF. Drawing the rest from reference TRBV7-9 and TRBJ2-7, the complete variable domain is DTGVSQNPRHKITKRGQNVTFRCDPISEHNRLYWYRQTLGQGPEFLTYFQNEAQLEKSRLLSDRFSAERPKGSFSTLEIQRTEQGDSAMYLCASSPGTSSTYEQYFGPGTRLTVT.

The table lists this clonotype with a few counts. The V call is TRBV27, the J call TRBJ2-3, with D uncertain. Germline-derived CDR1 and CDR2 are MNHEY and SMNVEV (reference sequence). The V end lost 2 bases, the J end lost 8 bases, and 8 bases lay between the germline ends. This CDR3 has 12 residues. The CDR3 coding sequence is TGTGCCAGCAGTTTACCCCGAGGTACGCAGTATTTT. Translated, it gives CASSLPRGTQYF.

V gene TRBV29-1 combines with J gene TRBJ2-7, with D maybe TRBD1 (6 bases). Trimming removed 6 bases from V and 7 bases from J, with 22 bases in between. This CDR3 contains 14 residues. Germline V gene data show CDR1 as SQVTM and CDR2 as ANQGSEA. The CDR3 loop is CSVGGSGVQGEQYF. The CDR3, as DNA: TGCAGCGTAGGGGGAAGTGGGGTTCAAGGGGAGCAGTACTTC.

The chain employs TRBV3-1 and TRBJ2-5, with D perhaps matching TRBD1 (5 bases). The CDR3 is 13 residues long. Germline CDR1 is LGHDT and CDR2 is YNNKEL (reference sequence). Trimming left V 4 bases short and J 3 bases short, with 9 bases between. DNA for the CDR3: TGTGCCAGCAGCCTGACAGTTAAAGAGACCCAGTACTTC. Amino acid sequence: CASSLTVKETQYF.

The CDR3 nucleotides read TGCAGTGCAAAACGGACAGGGGGTTACTATGGCTACACCTTC. This gives the protein CSAKRTGGYYGYTF. The chain couples TRBV20-1 to TRBJ1-2; TRBD1 aligns across 10 bases. This CDR3 has 14 residues. Germline V gene sequence: CDR1 DFQATT, CDR2 SNEGSKA (reference sequence). The ends lost 6 bases at V and 3 bases at J; junction bases unmatched: 7.

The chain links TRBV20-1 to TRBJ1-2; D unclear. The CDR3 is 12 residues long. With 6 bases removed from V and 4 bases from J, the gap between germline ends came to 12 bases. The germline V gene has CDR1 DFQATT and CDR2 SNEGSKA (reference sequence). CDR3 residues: CSALDGGYGYTF. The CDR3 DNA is TGCAGTGCCCTCGACGGAGGCTATGGCTACACCTTC.

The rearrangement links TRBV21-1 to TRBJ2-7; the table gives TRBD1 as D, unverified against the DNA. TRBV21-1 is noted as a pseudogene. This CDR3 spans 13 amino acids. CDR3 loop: CASTQGPFYEQYF. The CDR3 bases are TGTGCCAGCACCCAGGGGCCGTTCTACGAGCAGTACTTC.

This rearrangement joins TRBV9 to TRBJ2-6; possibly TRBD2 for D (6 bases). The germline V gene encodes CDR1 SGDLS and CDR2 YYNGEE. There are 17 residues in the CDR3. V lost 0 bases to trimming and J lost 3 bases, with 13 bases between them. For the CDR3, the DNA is TGTGCCAGCAGCGTAGCGGGGGAAGGGTTTGGGGCCAACGTCCTGACTTTC. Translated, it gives CASSVAGEGFGANVLTF.